Below, 12 T cell receptor beta chains from the same sample are listed, as sequenced in a study of blood T cell repertoires in COVID-19. Clones were read by immunoSEQ multiplex PCR, and TCRdb kept only the in-frame ones, dropping some. The data contain about 61,000 clones, more than 70% of them singletons. Sequencing input: peripheral blood. These receptors all come from a woman aged 50 to 60 with active or convalescent COVID-19.

The chain carries TRBV2 and TRBJ2-1; the match to TRBD2 covers 10 bases. Trimming took 4 bases from V and 0 from J; bases not matched to a gene: 3. There are 16 residues in the CDR3. CDR1 is SNHLY and CDR2 is FYNNEI in the germline V gene. CDR3 DNA sequence: TGTGCCAGCAGTGGGGCTAGCGGGAGCTCCTACAATGAGCAGTTCTTC. Protein product: CASSGASGSSYNEQFF.

The J gene is TRBJ2-2, the V gene TRBV28; no reliable D call. The CDR3 totals 13 residues. V was trimmed by 2 bases and J by 3 bases, leaving 4 bases between them. Germline V gives CDR1 MDHEN, CDR2 SYDVKM. The CDR3 coding sequence is TGTGCCAGCAGTTTAGGCTACACCGGGGAGCTGTTTTTT. It translates to CASSLGYTGELFF.

V is TRBV11-2 and J is TRBJ2-7; D is uncertain. Germline V lookup: CDR1 SGHAT, CDR2 FQNNGV. Deletions cut 4 bases from V and 6 bases from J, with 10 bases between. This CDR3 comprises 12 residues. The CDR3 DNA follows: TGTGCCAGCAGCTCTGACTCCGTCGAGCAGTACTTC. It encodes CASSSDSVEQYF. Looking up the rest from reference TRBV11-2 and TRBJ2-7 gives the full variable domain: EAGVAQSPRYKIIEKRQSVAFWCNPISGHATLYWYQQILGQGPKLLIQFQNNGVVDDSQLPKDRFSAERLKGVDSTLKIQPAKLEDSAVYLCASSSDSVEQYFGPGTRLTVT.

This clone has only a few counts. The CDR3 DNA is TGTGCCAGCAGTGATACAGGAAGCACAGATACGCAGTATTTT. Encoded protein: CASSDTGSTDTQYF. V and J are TRBV25-1 and TRBJ2-3; weak D call: TRBD1 (5 bases). Trimming pared 3 bases from V and 0 bases from J, leaving 7 bases between. Germline V lookup: CDR1 MGHDK, CDR2 SYGVNS. This CDR3 has 14 residues.

V gene TRBV29-1 combines with J gene TRBJ2-1; D might be TRBD2 (6 bases). The CDR3 loop spans 18 amino acids. Trimming cost V 0 bases and J 6 bases, with 24 bases left between them. CDR1 SQVTM and CDR2 ANQGSEA come from the germline V gene. The DNA for the CDR3 is TGCAGCGTTGAAGATGACCCCCGCGGTTTGCTGGGGGGCAATGAGCAGTTCTTC. Its protein product is CSVEDDPRGLLGGNEQFF.

This clone came up once. The V gene is TRBV30, the J gene TRBJ1-1; 8 bases map to TRBD1. This CDR3 comprises 15 residues. Germline V gene lookup returns CDR1 GTSNPN and CDR2 SVGIG (reference sequence). V dropped 5 bases and J dropped 1; count of bases not matched to a gene: 9. CDR3 nucleotide sequence: TGTGCCTGGGGGACAGGTACAGGGGCGAACACTGAAGCTTTCTTT. This sequence encodes CAWGTGTGANTEAFF. The full variable domain, with the rest looked up from reference TRBV30 and TRBJ1-1, is SQTIHQWPATLVQPVGSPLSLECTVEGTSNPNLYWYRQAAGRGLQLLFYSVGIGQISSEVPQNLSASRPQDRQFILSSKKLLLSDSGFYLCAWGTGTGANTEAFFGQGTRLTVV.

This chain connects TRBV14 to TRBJ1-2; D perhaps matches TRBD1 (5 bases). Germline V gene lookup returns CDR1 SGHDN and CDR2 FVKESK. This CDR3 region has 15 residues. With 5 bases removed from V and 6 bases from J, the gap between germline ends came to 19 bases. In nucleotides, the CDR3 is TGTGCCAGCAGCTCTACGACAGCGACAAGTCATGGCTACACCTTC. Translation: CASSSTTATSHGYTF.

The chain joins TRBV5-1 to TRBJ2-5, with D possibly TRBD2 on 6 matching bases. This CDR3 comprises 14 residues. Germline V gene lookup returns CDR1 SGHRS and CDR2 YFSETQ. V was cut by 4 bases and J by 2 bases, with 12 bases left in between. DNA for the CDR3: TGCGCCAGCAGCCCTCGTGGACTACAAGAGACCCAGTACTTC. Translating gives CASSPRGLQETQYF. Using reference TRBV5-1 and TRBJ2-5 for the parts outside the CDR3, the full variable domain is KAGVTQTPRYLIKTRGQQVTLSCSPISGHRSVSWYQQTPGQGLQFLFEYFSETQRNKGNFPGRFSGRQFSNSRSEMNVSTLELGDSALYLCASSPRGLQETQYFGPGTRLLVL.

The chain recombines TRBV5-1 with TRBJ2-2; possibly TRBD1 for D (6 bases). Per the germline V gene, CDR1 is SGHRS and CDR2 is YFSETQ. V was cut by 4 bases and J by 1 base, with 8 bases left in between. The length of the CDR3 is 14 residues. As DNA, the CDR3 is TGCGCCAGCAGCATACAGGGGAACACCGGGGAGCTGTTTTTT. Its protein product is CASSIQGNTGELFF.

The gene calls are TRBV10-1 and TRBJ2-1; TRBD2 matches at 13 bases. The V gene's germline CDR1 is WNHNN and CDR2 SYGVQD (reference sequence). After removal of 6 bases from V and 9 bases from J, the junction contained 8 bases not matched to a gene. CDR3 length: 15 residues. This CDR3 is CASSKTSGRAGEQFF. In DNA form, the CDR3 reads TGCGCCAGCAGCAAAACTAGCGGGAGGGCCGGTGAGCAGTTCTTC.

The chain joins TRBV4-1 to TRBJ2-2; TRBD1 aligns across 9 bases. The germline V gene has CDR1 MGHRA and CDR2 YSYEKL. The CDR3 runs 16 residues. With V trimmed by 1 base and J by 7 bases, 7 bases remained unmatched. The CDR3 region is CASSQGYRGLGGELFF. DNA of the CDR3: TGCGCCAGCAGCCAAGGGTACAGGGGGCTGGGCGGGGAGCTGTTTTTT.

The V call is TRBV3-1 (or the pseudogene TRBV3-2), the J call TRBJ2-3, with TRBD2 matching 8 bases. The CDR3 is 17 residues long. After removal of 0 bases from V and 0 bases from J, the junction contained 5 bases not matched to a gene. CDR1 is LGHDT, CDR2 YNNKEL, per germline (reference sequence). CDR3 in DNA: TGTGCCAGCAGCCAAGATTTGGCTAGCGGGAGCACAGATACGCAGTATTTT. Translated, it gives CASSQDLASGSTDTQYF.